This T cell receptor (beta chain) was identified in a study of T-cell reconstitution after alpha-beta-depleted transplantation in children. Study-level points and caveats: Several hundred expanded graft clones reportedly supplied alpha-beta T cells about two months after transplant. T-cell numbers and diversity one year post-transplant derived largely from freshly generated T cells.

A remark on this clonotype: As yet, its antigen is unknown.

Construction of the TCRbeta library involved unique molecular identifiers. MiXCR, run by TCRdb on the PCR reads, gives a single entry per CDR3 protein. The sample carries about 250,000 distinct CDR3 sequences, under 30% recorded once. Trimming cost V 2 bases and J 8 bases, with 16 bases left between them. CDR1 and CDR2 (germline): GTSNPN, SVGIG (reference sequence). The CDR3 has 14 amino acids. The V and J genes are TRBV30 and TRBJ2-1; perhaps TRBD2 as D (7 bases). The specimen comprised PBMCs, mostly from graft donor cells, sampled 360 days after TCRalphabeta/CD19-depleted stem cell transplant. The sequence came from a female patient aged 2 to 10 who had a stem cell transplant for congenital amegakaryocytic thrombocytopenia, so the T cells may come from the graft donor. The CDR3 sequence is CAWSRTRGVHEQFF. The CDR3 coding sequence is TGTGCCTGGAGTAGGACTAGGGGGGTCCATGAGCAGTTCTTC.